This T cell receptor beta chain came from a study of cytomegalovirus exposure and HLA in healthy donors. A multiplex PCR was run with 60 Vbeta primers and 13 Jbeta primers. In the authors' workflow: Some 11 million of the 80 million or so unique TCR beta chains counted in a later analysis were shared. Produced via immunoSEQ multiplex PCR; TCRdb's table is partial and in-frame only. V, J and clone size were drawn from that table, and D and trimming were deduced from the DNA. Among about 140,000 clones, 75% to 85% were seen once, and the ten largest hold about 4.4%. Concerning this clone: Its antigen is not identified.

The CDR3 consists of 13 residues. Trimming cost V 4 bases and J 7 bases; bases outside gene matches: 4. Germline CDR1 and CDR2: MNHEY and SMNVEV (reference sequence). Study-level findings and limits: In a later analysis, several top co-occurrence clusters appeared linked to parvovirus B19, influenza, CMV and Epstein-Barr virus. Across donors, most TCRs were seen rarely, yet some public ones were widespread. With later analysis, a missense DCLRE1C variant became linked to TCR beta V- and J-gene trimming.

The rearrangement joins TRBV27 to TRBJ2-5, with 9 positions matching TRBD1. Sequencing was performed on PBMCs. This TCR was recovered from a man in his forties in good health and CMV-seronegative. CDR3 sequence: CASSSTGGPTQYF. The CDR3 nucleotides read TGTGCCAGCAGTTCGACAGGGGGGCCGACCCAGTACTTC.